This entry describes one TCR beta chain. The sample originates from a study of blood T cell repertoires in COVID-19. Study as a whole: The analysed material was cDNA or gDNA that came from T cells, B-cell-depleted T cells, or PBMCs.

Recruits, aged roughly 18 to 90 years, lived in 24 US areas. This CDR3 contains 15 residues. Germline CDR1 is MGHDK and CDR2 is SYGVNS. With 7 bases removed from V and 1 base from J, the gap between germline ends came to 16 bases. Study processing details: Cell counts per sample came from amplifying reference gene primers. Produced via immunoSEQ multiplex PCR; TCRdb's table is partial and in-frame only. The V and J calls and clone size come from that table; D and trimming were worked out from the DNA. Here the sample spans about 160,000 clones, roughly 84% being singletons. The J gene is TRBJ1-1, the V gene TRBV25-1; D remains unclear. Material for sequencing was PBMCs or T cells enriched from blood (not recorded which). The source of this sequence is a man aged 55 to 70 who had recovered from COVID-19. In DNA form, the CDR3 reads TGTGCCAGCATAGGCAGTAGCTATACGAACACTGAAGCTTTCTTT. Protein: CASIGSSYTNTEAFF.